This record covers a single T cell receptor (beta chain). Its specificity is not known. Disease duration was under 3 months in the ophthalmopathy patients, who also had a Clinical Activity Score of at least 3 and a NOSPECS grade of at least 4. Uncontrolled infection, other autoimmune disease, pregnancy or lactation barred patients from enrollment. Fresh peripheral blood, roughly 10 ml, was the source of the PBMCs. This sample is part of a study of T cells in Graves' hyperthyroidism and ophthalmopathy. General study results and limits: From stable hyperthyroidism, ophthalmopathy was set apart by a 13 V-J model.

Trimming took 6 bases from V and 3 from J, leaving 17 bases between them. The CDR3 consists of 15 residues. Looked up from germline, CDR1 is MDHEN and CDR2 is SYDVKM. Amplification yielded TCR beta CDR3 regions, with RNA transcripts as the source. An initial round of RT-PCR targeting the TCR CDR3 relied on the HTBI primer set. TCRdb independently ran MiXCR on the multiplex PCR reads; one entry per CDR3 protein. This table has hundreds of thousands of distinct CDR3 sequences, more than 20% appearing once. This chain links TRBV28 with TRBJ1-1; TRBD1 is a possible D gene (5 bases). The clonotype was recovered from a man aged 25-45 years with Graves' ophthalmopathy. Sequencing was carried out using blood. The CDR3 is CASSSTWGRYTEAFF. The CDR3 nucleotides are TGTGCCAGCAGCTCGACTTGGGGGAGGTACACTGAAGCTTTCTTT.